This is a list of T cell receptor beta chains from one sample in a study of blood T cell repertoires in COVID-19. The method was immunoSEQ multiplex PCR; TCRdb's version includes in-frame clones alone and lacks a portion of them. The table lists a few hundred thousand clones, 84% of them singletons, with roughly 3.6% in the top ten. Specimen: PBMCs or T cells enriched from blood (not recorded which). These TCRs come from a man between 50 and 59 years old who had recovered from COVID-19. Each CDR3 is given with its conserved first and last residue. A D gene is named only where the DNA matches it firmly. Clone size is not always given. Where it is, it says once, few, many or a class for expanded clones.

cdr3_length,clone_size,v_call,d_call,j_call,cdr3_aa,cdr3_nt
14,few,TRBV2,TRBD1,TRBJ1-2,CASMRAEGQEGYTF,TGTGCCAGCATGAGAGCCGAAGGACAGGAAGGCTACACCTTC
15,NA,TRBV18,TRBD2,TRBJ2-7,CASSLRIAGADEQYF,TGTGCCAGCTCACTTAGAATAGCGGGAGCGGACGAGCAGTACTTC
12,once,TRBV29-1,NA,TRBJ1-1,CSSSGGDTEAFF,TGCAGCTCGTCAGGCGGGGACACTGAAGCTTTCTTT
14,NA,TRBV7-9,TRBD1,TRBJ1-2,CASSFTGTGYGYTF,TGTGCCAGCAGCTTTACCGGGACAGGCTATGGCTACACCTTC
13,NA,TRBV6-5,NA,TRBJ2-7,CASSLQGTYEQYF,TGTGCCAGCAGTCTACAGGGAACCTACGAGCAGTACTTC
18,NA,TRBV14,TRBD1,TRBJ2-1,CASSSISFGTGNYNEQFF,TGTGCCAGCAGCTCCATCAGTTTCGGGACAGGTAACTACAATGAGCAGTTCTTC
13,NA,TRBV27,NA,TRBJ1-1,CASSLSRNTEAFF,TGTGCCAGCAGTTTGTCCCGGAACACTGAAGCTTTCTTT
16,few,TRBV19,NA,TRBJ2-7,CASSIMSLRGQGEQYF,TGTGCCAGTAGTATAATGTCGTTGCGGGGTCAGGGCGAGCAGTACTTC
16,few,TRBV7-3,TRBD1,TRBJ2-1,CASSLTGTGDYNEQFF,TGTGCCAGCAGCTTAACAGGGACAGGGGATTACAATGAGCAGTTCTTC
13,few,TRBV25-1,NA,TRBJ1-2,CASSEYTRGGYTF,TGTGCCAGCAGTGAATACACACGTGGTGGCTACACCTTC
16,NA,TRBV10-3,TRBD1,TRBJ1-4,CAISDHRQGAGEKLFF,TGTGCCATCAGTGATCATCGACAGGGGGCGGGGGAAAAACTGTTTTTT
14,NA,TRBV28,NA,TRBJ2-1,CASSLPSVSNEQFF,TGTGCCAGCAGTTTACCCAGCGTCAGCAATGAGCAGTTCTTC
14,NA,TRBV7-8,TRBD2,TRBJ2-7,CASSLQGLAYEQYF,TGTGCCAGCAGCTTACAGGGACTAGCGTACGAGCAGTACTTC
14,NA,TRBV5-4,NA,TRBJ2-4,CASSQDSTKNIQYF,TGTGCCAGCAGCCAGGACTCAACCAAAAACATTCAGTACTTC
20,NA,TRBV5-1,TRBD1,TRBJ2-2,CASSLAPGTGGLGNTGELFF,TGCGCCAGCAGCTTGGCCCCCGGGACAGGGGGATTAGGGAACACCGGGGAGCTGTTTTTT
14,NA,TRBV15,TRBD1,TRBJ1-1,CATSIPGGQTEAFF,TGTGCCACCAGCATTCCAGGGGGTCAAACTGAAGCTTTCTTT
15,few,TRBV7-8,NA,TRBJ1-3,CASSYRRGTGNTIYF,TGTGCCAGCAGCTACAGGAGGGGTACTGGAAACACCATATATTTT
16,once,TRBV7-3,TRBD1,TRBJ1-6,CASSLRARGDNSPLHF,TGTGCCAGCAGCTTAAGAGCCAGGGGGGATAATTCACCCCTCCACTTT
12,NA,TRBV24-1,NA,TRBJ1-2,CATSDTDGGYTF,TGTGCCACCAGTGACACAGATGGTGGCTACACCTTC
16,NA,TRBV24-1,TRBD2,TRBJ2-7,CATSAAGLAGAQEQYF,TGTGCCACCAGTGCGGCCGGACTAGCGGGAGCGCAAGAGCAGTACTTC
13,few,TRBV18,NA,TRBJ2-1,CASSPRGIEEQFF,TGTGCCAGCTCACCCCGGGGGATAGAGGAGCAGTTCTTC
11,NA,TRBV5-5,NA,TRBJ2-5,CASSFRGTQYF,TGTGCCAGCAGCTTCCGGGGGACCCAGTACTTC
15,NA,TRBV7-2,NA,TRBJ1-2,CASSIDRYANYGYTF,TGTGCCAGCAGCATCGACAGGTATGCTAACTATGGCTACACCTTC
17,NA,TRBV23-1,NA,TRBJ1-1,CASSPRPEQGRGTEAFF,TGCGCCAGCAGTCCCCGCCCAGAACAGGGAAGGGGCACTGAAGCTTTCTTT
13,few,TRBV12-3/TRBV12-4,NA,TRBJ2-7,CASSFSRQHEQYF,TGTGCCAGCAGTTTCTCCCGACAGCACGAGCAGTACTTC
15,NA,TRBV11-2,NA,TRBJ2-6,CASSLAGLGANVLTF,TGTGCCAGCAGCCTTGCGGGTCTTGGGGCCAACGTCCTGACTTTC
14,NA,TRBV6-2/TRBV6-3,NA,TRBJ1-5,CASSYRQSNQPQHF,TGTGCCAGCAGTTACCGTCAGAGCAATCAGCCCCAGCATTTT
19,NA,TRBV5-4,NA,TRBJ2-5,CASSLWGLLGRGMRETQYF,TGTGCCAGCAGCTTGTGGGGGCTCTTGGGTAGGGGGATGCGAGAGACCCAGTACTTC
15,few,TRBV9,TRBD2,TRBJ2-5,CASSVGASGSETQYF,TGTGCCAGCAGCGTAGGAGCTAGCGGGAGTGAGACCCAGTACTTC
14,NA,TRBV19,NA,TRBJ1-4,CASRKTGGNEKLFF,TGTGCCAGTAGGAAGACAGGAGGTAATGAAAAACTGTTTTTT
16,NA,TRBV3-1/TRBV3-2,NA,TRBJ2-1,CASSPQGRTSDNEQFF,TGTGCCAGCAGCCCTCAGGGGAGAACTAGCGACAATGAGCAGTTCTTC
17,NA,TRBV7-3,TRBD2,TRBJ2-1,CASSLKRGGENYNEQFF,TGTGCCAGCAGCTTAAAGCGCGGGGGGGAGAACTACAATGAGCAGTTCTTC
14,NA,TRBV5-1,TRBD1,TRBJ2-7,CASSLYRGPGEQYF,TGCGCCAGCAGCTTGTACAGGGGGCCAGGTGAGCAGTACTTC
14,NA,TRBV28,TRBD2,TRBJ2-7,CAGSLAGSSYEQYF,TGTGCCGGGTCGTTAGCGGGGAGCTCCTACGAGCAGTACTTC
13,NA,TRBV5-1,NA,TRBJ2-3,CASSLSGPDTQYF,TGCGCCAGCAGCTTGTCGGGTCCTGATACGCAGTATTTT
14,NA,TRBV28,TRBD2,TRBJ2-7,CASGLAGTSYEQYF,TGTGCCAGCGGACTAGCGGGGACCTCCTACGAGCAGTACTTC
15,NA,TRBV11-2,TRBD2,TRBJ2-5,CASSSLRLAEETQYF,TGTGCCAGCAGCTCCTTACGGCTAGCGGAAGAGACCCAGTACTTC
14,NA,TRBV6-5,NA,TRBJ1-1,CASSYRVGDTEAFF,TGTGCCAGCAGTTACAGAGTTGGTGACACTGAAGCTTTCTTT
13,once,TRBV3-1/TRBV3-2,NA,TRBJ1-2,CASSQFQNYGYTF,TGTGCCAGCAGCCAATTTCAAAACTATGGCTACACCTTC
14,NA,TRBV7-3,NA,TRBJ2-2,CASSLELLAGELFF,TGTGCCAGCAGCTTAGAACTGCTGGCCGGGGAGCTGTTTTTT
17,NA,TRBV7-6,TRBD2,TRBJ2-7,CASSGPGTSGRAYEQYF,TGTGCCAGCAGCGGCCCCGGGACTAGCGGGAGAGCCTACGAGCAGTACTTC
14,NA,TRBV7-9,NA,TRBJ1-6,CASSFDSPNSPLHF,TGTGCCAGCAGCTTTGACAGCCCCAATTCACCCCTCCACTTT
16,NA,TRBV5-1,TRBD2,TRBJ2-1,CASSSASSGRLNEQFF,TGCGCCAGCAGCAGCGCTTCTAGCGGGAGGTTGAATGAGCAGTTCTTC
12,NA,TRBV19,TRBD1,TRBJ1-2,CASSDRGHGYTF,TGTGCCAGTAGCGACAGGGGGCATGGCTACACCTTC
14,NA,TRBV4-3,NA,TRBJ2-3,CASSRRTGTDTQYF,TGCGCCAGCAGCCGCCGGACAGGCACAGATACGCAGTATTTT